The source of this TCR beta chain is a study of T-cell reconstitution after alpha-beta-depleted transplantation in children. The CDR3 contains 21 residues. Germline values: CDR1 LGHNA, CDR2 YNFKEQ. V was pared by 1 base and J by 6 bases, with 21 bases of the junction left unmatched. This clonotype was detected ten times or more. Researchers prepared the TCRbeta library using unique molecular identifiers, the study reports. TCRdb itself ran the PCR reads through MiXCR, one entry per CDR3 protein. The sample contains 70,000 or so distinct CDR3 sequences, 11% of which appear only once. This sequence joins TRBV4-2 and TRBJ2-1; 10 bases agree with TRBD2. The sample consisted of PBMCs, taken before TCRalphabeta/CD19-depleted stem cell transplant. This clonotype was obtained from a boy aged 5-17 years with acute myeloid leukemia, due to receive a stem cell transplant. CDR3 region: CASSQAGGGDPSGSVRNEQFF. In nucleotides, the CDR3 is TGTGCCAGCAGCCAAGCAGGGGGAGGGGATCCTAGCGGGAGTGTTCGCAATGAGCAGTTCTTC.